The rows below give T cell receptor beta chains drawn from one sample of a study of sequential checkpoint blockade in melanoma. Assay: immunoSEQ multiplex PCR; the TCRdb copy retains only in-frame clones and omits some. The sample records 8,000 to 10,000 clones, approximately 22% being singletons. This material consisted of tumor tissue (inferred from file names), taken from a patient given nivolumab and ipilimumab in sequence. These receptors were obtained from a human donor with melanoma. The CDR3 runs from the conserved cysteine through the conserved F or W. Each record gives: D gene, clone size, V gene, J gene, CDR3 protein, CDR3 DNA. D genes are given only for firm matches. Clone size is shown for a subset of rows, as once, few, many or a class of expanded clone.

D gene: NA
clone size: few
V gene: TRBV28
J gene: TRBJ1-2
CDR3 protein: CASSGRSPPEVYGYTF
CDR3 DNA: TGTGCCAGTTCAGGTCGATCCCCCCCGGAAGTCTATGGCTACACCTTC

D gene: NA
clone size: NA
V gene: TRBV29-1
J gene: TRBJ2-2
CDR3 protein: CSVVDIPGELFF
CDR3 DNA: TGCAGCGTCGTTGACATACCCGGGGAGCTGTTTTTT

D gene: TRBD1
clone size: NA
V gene: TRBV28
J gene: TRBJ1-4
CDR3 protein: CASSQQGAWANEKLFF
CDR3 DNA: TGTGCCAGCAGTCAACAGGGGGCATGGGCTAATGAAAAACTGTTTTTT

D gene: NA
clone size: NA
V gene: TRBV19
J gene: TRBJ1-1
CDR3 protein: CASSIMGFNTEAFF
CDR3 DNA: TGTGCCAGTAGTATAATGGGGTTCAACACTGAAGCTTTCTTT

D gene: TRBD1
clone size: few
V gene: TRBV11-3
J gene: TRBJ1-2
CDR3 protein: CASSLLGGGYGYTF
CDR3 DNA: TGTGCCAGCAGCTTATTAGGGGGCGGGTATGGCTACACCTTC

D gene: TRBD1
clone size: few
V gene: TRBV11-3
J gene: TRBJ1-1
CDR3 protein: CASTGKTGGNTEAFF
CDR3 DNA: TGTGCCAGCACCGGAAAGACAGGGGGTAACACTGAAGCTTTCTTT

D gene: TRBD1
clone size: large
V gene: TRBV11-3
J gene: TRBJ2-6
CDR3 protein: CASSWTGGVANVLTF
CDR3 DNA: TGTGCCAGCAGCTGGACAGGGGGTGTCGCCAACGTCCTGACTTTC

D gene: TRBD2
clone size: NA
V gene: TRBV10-2
J gene: TRBJ2-3
CDR3 protein: CASKASGGAPDTQYF
CDR3 DNA: TGCGCCAGCAAGGCTAGCGGGGGGGCGCCGGATACGCAGTATTTT

D gene: NA
clone size: many
V gene: TRBV11-3
J gene: TRBJ2-3
CDR3 protein: CASSLVARTDTQYF
CDR3 DNA: TGTGCCAGCAGCTTAGTAGCGAGGACAGATACGCAGTATTTT

D gene: NA
clone size: NA
V gene: TRBV19
J gene: TRBJ2-3
CDR3 protein: CASSICWAGSGDTQYF
CDR3 DNA: TGTGCCAGTAGTATTTGTTGGGCAGGCTCAGGAGATACGCAGTATTTT

D gene: NA
clone size: few
V gene: TRBV7-1
J gene: TRBJ2-5
CDR3 protein: CASGTGSQETQYF
CDR3 DNA: TGTGCCAGCGGTACGGGGTCGCAAGAGACCCAGTACTTC

D gene: NA
clone size: NA
V gene: TRBV7-5
J gene: TRBJ2-1
CDR3 protein: CASSYRDHNNEQFF
CDR3 DNA: TGTGCCAGCAGCTACCGGGACCACAATAATGAGCAGTTCTTC

D gene: NA
clone size: few
V gene: TRBV6-8
J gene: TRBJ2-2
CDR3 protein: CASSYSTGELFF
CDR3 DNA: TGTGCCAGCAGTTACTCGACCGGGGAGCTGTTTTTT

D gene: NA
clone size: few
V gene: TRBV11-3
J gene: TRBJ1-1
CDR3 protein: CASSEAGFLTEAFF
CDR3 DNA: TGTGCCAGCAGCGAGGCAGGGTTTTTGACTGAAGCTTTCTTT

D gene: NA
clone size: many
V gene: TRBV11-3
J gene: TRBJ1-4
CDR3 protein: CASSLVGTNEKLFF
CDR3 DNA: TGTGCCAGCAGCTTAGTGGGGACTAATGAAAAACTGTTTTTT

D gene: TRBD1
clone size: NA
V gene: TRBV28
J gene: TRBJ1-5
CDR3 protein: CASSVAGTGGNQPQHF
CDR3 DNA: TGTGCCAGCAGTGTCGCCGGGACAGGGGGCAATCAGCCCCAGCATTTT

D gene: NA
clone size: medium-sized
V gene: TRBV12-5
J gene: TRBJ1-1
CDR3 protein: CASGPPVNTEAFF
CDR3 DNA: TGTGCTAGTGGCCCGCCGGTGAACACTGAAGCTTTCTTT

D gene: NA
clone size: few
V gene: TRBV30
J gene: TRBJ1-5
CDR3 protein: CAWTSFHSQPQHF
CDR3 DNA: TGTGCCTGGACGTCTTTCCATAGTCAGCCCCAGCATTTT

D gene: NA
clone size: few
V gene: TRBV6-8
J gene: TRBJ1-4
CDR3 protein: CASSYSTQAYGKLFF
CDR3 DNA: TGTGCCAGCAGTTACTCGACACAGGCTTATGGAAAACTGTTTTTT

D gene: NA
clone size: few
V gene: TRBV6-8
J gene: TRBJ1-1
CDR3 protein: CASTFSGMNTEAFF
CDR3 DNA: TGTGCCAGCACCTTCAGCGGGATGAACACTGAAGCTTTCTTT

D gene: NA
clone size: NA
V gene: TRBV18
J gene: TRBJ2-5
CDR3 protein: CASSPKFQETQYF
CDR3 DNA: TGTGCCAGCTCACCAAAGTTCCAAGAGACCCAGTACTTC

D gene: NA
clone size: NA
V gene: TRBV14
J gene: TRBJ1-2
CDR3 protein: CASSQDQINYGYTF
CDR3 DNA: TGTGCCAGCAGCCAAGACCAGATTAACTATGGCTACACCTTC

D gene: NA
clone size: NA
V gene: TRBV10-2
J gene: TRBJ2-3
CDR3 protein: CASSQASTDTQYF
CDR3 DNA: TGCGCCAGCTCCCAAGCTAGCACAGATACGCAGTATTTT

D gene: NA
clone size: few
V gene: TRBV6-8
J gene: TRBJ1-1
CDR3 protein: CAGVGGQSRTEAFF
CDR3 DNA: TGTGCAGGAGTGGGAGGACAGTCACGCACTGAAGCTTTCTTT

D gene: NA
clone size: NA
V gene: TRBV11-3
J gene: TRBJ2-5
CDR3 protein: CASSLGGFGETQYF
CDR3 DNA: TGTGCCAGCAGCTTAGGAGGGTTCGGGGAGACCCAGTACTTC

D gene: TRBD2
clone size: once
V gene: TRBV28
J gene: TRBJ2-3
CDR3 protein: CASSLRLATSTDTQYF
CDR3 DNA: TGTGCCAGCAGTCTCCGACTAGCAACTAGCACAGATACGCAGTATTTT

D gene: NA
clone size: medium-sized
V gene: TRBV6-8
J gene: TRBJ1-1
CDR3 protein: CASSYEGDMTTEAFF
CDR3 DNA: TGTGCCAGCAGTTACGAGGGGGATATGACCACTGAAGCTTTCTTT

D gene: NA
clone size: NA
V gene: TRBV19
J gene: TRBJ1-1
CDR3 protein: CASSREGRTEAFF
CDR3 DNA: TGTGCCAGTAGCAGGGAGGGGAGGACTGAAGCTTTCTTT

D gene: TRBD2
clone size: few
V gene: TRBV9
J gene: TRBJ2-3
CDR3 protein: CASSGEGDTQYF
CDR3 DNA: TGTGCCAGCAGCGGGGAGGGAGATACGCAGTATTTT

D gene: NA
clone size: few
V gene: TRBV28
J gene: TRBJ1-6
CDR3 protein: CASRIGTPNSPLHF
CDR3 DNA: TGTGCCAGCAGAATTGGGACACCCAATTCACCCCTCCACTTT

D gene: TRBD1
clone size: few
V gene: TRBV28
J gene: TRBJ1-3
CDR3 protein: CASRVTKLGQISGNTIYF
CDR3 DNA: TGTGCCAGCAGGGTTACGAAACTGGGACAGATCTCTGGAAACACCATATATTTT

D gene: NA
clone size: few
V gene: TRBV11-3
J gene: TRBJ2-7
CDR3 protein: CASSSPGGTPYEQYF
CDR3 DNA: TGTGCCAGCAGCTCCCCCGGTGGGACACCCTACGAGCAGTACTTC

D gene: NA
clone size: NA
V gene: TRBV18
J gene: TRBJ1-2
CDR3 protein: CASSRDEVAGGYTF
CDR3 DNA: TGTGCCAGCTCACGGGACGAGGTTGCCGGTGGCTACACCTTC

D gene: NA
clone size: few
V gene: TRBV28
J gene: TRBJ1-3
CDR3 protein: CASSLSAISRDTVGNTIYF
CDR3 DNA: TGTGCCAGCAGTTTATCGGCGATTTCTCGGGACACGGTTGGAAACACCATATATTTT

D gene: TRBD1
clone size: many
V gene: TRBV11-3
J gene: TRBJ1-5
CDR3 protein: CASSSDRVLDFVINQPQHF
CDR3 DNA: TGTGCCAGCAGCTCAGACAGGGTTTTGGACTTTGTAATTAATCAGCCCCAGCATTTT

D gene: TRBD1
clone size: many
V gene: TRBV11-3
J gene: TRBJ1-5
CDR3 protein: CASSLGTADQPQHF
CDR3 DNA: TGTGCCAGCAGCTTGGGGACAGCCGATCAGCCCCAGCATTTT

D gene: TRBD2
clone size: NA
V gene: TRBV5-1
J gene: TRBJ2-5
CDR3 protein: CASSPALAVETQYF
CDR3 DNA: TGCGCCAGCAGCCCCGCCCTAGCGGTGGAGACCCAGTACTTC

D gene: NA
clone size: NA
V gene: TRBV5-1
J gene: TRBJ2-3
CDR3 protein: CASSYGGRTDTQYF
CDR3 DNA: TGCGCCAGCAGCTATGGGGGGCGCACAGATACGCAGTATTTT

D gene: TRBD2
clone size: NA
V gene: TRBV2
J gene: TRBJ2-2
CDR3 protein: CASITSGGRYTGELFF
CDR3 DNA: TGTGCCAGCATTACTAGCGGGGGGAGGTACACCGGGGAGCTGTTTTTT

D gene: TRBD1
clone size: NA
V gene: TRBV5-1
J gene: TRBJ2-2
CDR3 protein: CASSFKMTGGASGELFF
CDR3 DNA: TGCGCCAGCAGCTTTAAGATGACAGGGGGTGCTTCCGGGGAGCTGTTTTTT

D gene: NA
clone size: hyperexpanded
V gene: TRBV19
J gene: TRBJ1-4
CDR3 protein: CASSTQGHEKLFF
CDR3 DNA: TGTGCCAGTAGTACCCAGGGGCATGAAAAACTGTTTTTT

D gene: NA
clone size: NA
V gene: TRBV6-7
J gene: TRBJ2-3
CDR3 protein: CASRDRRSYTDTQYF
CDR3 DNA: TGTGCCAGCAGAGACAGGAGGAGTTACACAGATACGCAGTATTTT

D gene: NA
clone size: medium-sized
V gene: TRBV11-3
J gene: TRBJ1-1
CDR3 protein: CASSSEKPATEAFF
CDR3 DNA: TGTGCCAGCAGCTCCGAGAAACCAGCCACTGAAGCTTTCTTT